Listed here are 4 T cell receptor beta chains from one sample, sequenced in a study of Graves' ophthalmopathy and Graves' hyperthyroidism (dated by TCRdb to 2016 to 2018). The data were produced on an Illumina HiSeq 2000. For repertoire sequencing, TCR beta CDR3 regions were amplified from RNA transcripts. The first round was an RT-PCR using HTBI primers with the Qiagen OneStep RT-PCR kit, and this first round was followed by a second-round multiplex PCR, then size selection and purification. In TCRdb, the public reads were trimmed at Q25 with fastp and aligned with MiXCR, with productive beta chains retained. Each entry merges the rows of one CDR3 protein and shows their most common DNA and genes. Across this sample there are approximately 460,000 distinct CDR3 sequences, with approximately 14% seen only once. About a tenth of the sample goes to the ten largest clones. The sequencing sample was made of blood. Source of these receptors: a woman younger than 45 with Graves' ophthalmopathy. Donor details come from another sample of the same person, matched by shared clones.

This clonotype was observed a handful of times. V usage is TRBV2 and J usage is TRBJ1-2; 7 bases are a match to TRBD1. The germline V gene has CDR1 SNHLY and CDR2 FYNNEI. Trimming cost V 3 bases and J 8 bases; bases outside gene matches: 6. This CDR3 is 13 amino acids long. This chain's CDR3 is CASSDGRGGGYTF. Here the CDR3 DNA reads TGTGCCAGCAGTGACGGCAGGGGGGGAGGCTACACCTTC.

This clonotype has at least ten counts. The chain employs TRBV6-1 and TRBJ2-4; tentatively, D is TRBD1 (5 bases). The germline gives CDR1 MNHNS, CDR2 SASEGT. Deletions cut 2 bases from V and 0 bases from J, with 11 bases between. The CDR3 consists of 16 residues. The CDR3: CASSEWGRIAKNIQYF. In nucleotides, the CDR3 is TGTGCCAGCAGTGAATGGGGCAGAATAGCCAAAAACATTCAGTACTTC.

Points on this clonotype: It may be a read error: a sequence one base away is much more abundant. The chain uses TRBV6-1 and TRBJ1-6, with 7 bases aligning to TRBD1. Trimming at V came to 4 bases and at J to 5 bases, leaving 2 bases not matched to a gene. Germline V gene sequence: CDR1 MNHNS, CDR2 SASEGT. This CDR3 is built from 14 residues. CDR3 coding DNA: TGTGCCAGCAGTGCCACAGGGGATAATTCACCCCTCCACTTT. Its translation is CASSATGDNSPLHF.

The chain recombines TRBV6-2 or TRBV6-3 with TRBJ1-2, with TRBD1 matching over 7 bases. The germline V gene encodes CDR1 MNHEY and CDR2 SVGEGT. The V and J ends lost 8 bases and 2 bases, in that order; junction bases with no gene match: 11. CDR3 length: 15 amino acids. CDR3 amino acids: CASHNPRTGNYGYTF. The CDR3 DNA sequence: TGTGCCAGCCATAACCCGAGGACAGGAAACTATGGCTACACCTTC.